The 15 T cell receptor beta chains given below trace back to one sample, sequenced in a study of OX40 agonist ivuxolimab in advanced cancers. The data were produced by immunoSEQ multiplex PCR, yet TCRdb's version contains in-frame clones alone and is incomplete. The sample includes about 22,000 clones, around nine tenths of them seen just once. Sample: CD4+ or CD8+ T cells sorted from blood, taken in a trial of the OX40 agonist ivuxolimab. The receptors shown here come from an adult with an advanced solid tumor such as melanoma, head and neck, liver or kidney cancer.

V gene TRBV28 combines with J gene TRBJ1-1; D unclear. Trimming stripped 10 bases from V and 0 bases from J, with 6 bases between. The CDR3 consists of 11 residues. Germline CDR1 reads MDHEN; CDR2 reads SYDVKM. CDR3 amino acids: CATTLNTEAFF. CDR3 in DNA: TGTGCCACGACCTTGAACACTGAAGCTTTCTTT.

CDR3 bases: TGTGCCAGCAGCTTACTCCGAGGGACTATTAGCACAGATACGCAGTATTTT. Amino acid sequence: CASSLLRGTISTDTQYF. J is TRBJ2-3 and V is TRBV7-8; 7 positions match TRBD2. This CDR3 contains 17 residues. Germline V gene lookup returns CDR1 SGHVS and CDR2 FQNEAQ. J lost 0 bases, V lost 2 bases, and 8 bases had no gene match.

The chain couples TRBV29-1 to TRBJ1-2, with TRBD1 as a possible D gene (5 bases). Germline V gene sequence: CDR1 SQVTM, CDR2 ANQGSEA. V lost 5 bases and J 4 bases, leaving 14 bases between the germline ends. The length of the CDR3 is 13 residues. The chain's CDR3 is CSVLNRLAYGYTF. CDR3 DNA sequence: TGCAGCGTTCTGAACAGGCTCGCCTATGGCTACACCTTC.

The V and J genes are TRBV15 and TRBJ1-2; TRBD1 is a possible D gene (5 bases). The germline CDR1 and CDR2 sequences are LNHNV and YYDKDF (reference sequence). This CDR3 region has 15 residues. Trimming left V 3 bases short and J 2 bases short, with 13 bases between. The CDR3 loop is CATSRGVSGNYGYTF. In DNA, the CDR3 is TGTGCCACCAGCAGGGGGGTATCAGGGAACTATGGCTACACCTTC.

This chain uses TRBV7-2 with TRBJ2-3; 9 nucleotides line up with TRBD2. The germline V gene encodes CDR1 SGHTA and CDR2 FQGNSA. The V segment lost 5 bases and the J segment 4 bases; nucleotides outside the gene matches: 10. The CDR3 is 16 amino acids. CDR3 region: CASSPRLAVDPDTQYF. DNA for the CDR3: TGTGCCAGCAGCCCGAGACTAGCGGTCGATCCAGATACGCAGTATTTT.

This clone has a handful of counts. The V gene is TRBV7-9, the J gene TRBJ1-1; no reliable D call. Between the trimmed V and J ends, which lost 0 bases and 2 bases, there was a span of 7 bases. Germline V CDR1 and CDR2: SEHNR, FQNEAQ (reference sequence). There are 14 residues in the CDR3. The CDR3: CASSLARLNTEAFF. The CDR3 DNA follows: TGTGCCAGCAGCTTAGCACGGTTAAACACTGAAGCTTTCTTT.

The V call is TRBV11-2, the J call TRBJ2-5; TRBD2 aligns across 12 bases. Trimming took 2 bases from V and 5 from J; bases not matched to a gene: 3. Germline V lookup: CDR1 SGHAT, CDR2 FQNNGV. CDR3 length equals 15 residues. The CDR3 nucleotides are TGTGCCAGCAGCTTACTAGCGGGAGGGCCCGAGACCCAGTACTTC. Translation gives CASSLLAGGPETQYF.

The chain joins TRBV7-6 to TRBJ2-3, with D possibly called TRBD1 or TRBD2 (5 bases each). This CDR3 is built from 17 residues. Trimming left V 5 bases short and J 4 bases short, with 22 bases between. Germline CDR1 reads SGHVS; CDR2 reads FNYEAQ. The CDR3 reads CASSAIRDGPLPDTQYF. The DNA for the CDR3 is TGTGCCAGCAGCGCCATACGGGACGGGCCGCTTCCAGATACGCAGTATTTT.

The chain combines TRBV9 with TRBJ1-3, with 10 bases identical to TRBD1. The J segment lost 4 bases and the V segment lost 3 bases, leaving 7 bases of the junction unmatched. Looked up from germline, CDR1 is SGDLS and CDR2 is YYNGEE. The CDR3 has 16 residues. The CDR3 DNA reads TGTGCCAGCAGCGCCCCCGGACAGGGGGTGGGAAACACCATATATTTT. This encodes CASSAPGQGVGNTIYF. The full variable domain, with the rest looked up from reference TRBV9 and TRBJ1-3, is DSGVTQTPKHLITATGQRVTLRCSPRSGDLSVYWYQQSLDQGLQFLIQYYNGEERAKGNILERFSAQQFPDLHSELNLSSLELGDSALYFCASSAPGQGVGNTIYFGEGSWLTVV.

The chain employs TRBV7-9 and TRBJ2-7; TRBD1 aligns across 8 bases. The trim removed 1 base at V and 0 bases at J, leaving 2 bases unmatched. CDR3 length equals 15 residues. Looked up from germline, CDR1 is SEHNR and CDR2 is FQNEAQ (reference sequence). The CDR3 DNA is TGTGCCAGCAGCTTAGGCGGGACAGGCTCCTACGAGCAGTACTTC. Translating it yields CASSLGGTGSYEQYF. Based on the CDR3 plus reference TRBV7-9 and TRBJ2-7, the full variable domain is DTGVSQNPRHKITKRGQNVTFRCDPISEHNRLYWYRQTLGQGPEFLTYFQNEAQLEKSRLLSDRFSAERPKGSFSTLEIQRTEQGDSAMYLCASSLGGTGSYEQYFGPGTRLTVT.

The V call is TRBV7-8, the J call TRBJ2-7; D uncertain. This CDR3 has 15 amino acids. Trimming removed 1 base from V and 1 base from J, with 11 bases in between. Germline V gene data show CDR1 as SGHVS and CDR2 as FQNEAQ. The CDR3 region has the DNA TGTGCCAGCAGCTTAGGTCTAGGCCCGTCCTACGAGCAGTACTTC. This gives the protein CASSLGLGPSYEQYF.

V usage is TRBV4-3 and J usage is TRBJ2-1; 14 bases agree with TRBD2. CDR1 is LGHNA and CDR2 is YSLEER in the germline V gene. The V gene end was trimmed by 3 bases and the J gene end by 4 bases; junction bases not matched to a gene: 5. This CDR3 comprises 17 residues. CDR3 amino acids: CASSQGTSGRSYNEQFF. CDR3 nucleotide sequence: TGCGCCAGCAGCCAGGGGACTAGCGGGAGATCTTACAATGAGCAGTTCTTC.

This chain connects TRBV10-1 to TRBJ1-5; D is unresolved. CDR3 length: 16 amino acids. V lost 3 bases to trimming and J lost 0 bases, with 12 bases between them. Per the germline V gene, CDR1 is WNHNN and CDR2 is SYGVQD (reference sequence). The CDR3 spells CASSDSGEYSNQPQHF. As DNA, the CDR3 is TGCGCCAGCAGTGATAGCGGGGAATATAGCAATCAGCCCCAGCATTTT.

This sequence joins TRBV6-5 and TRBJ2-7; weak D call: TRBD1 (5 bases). The germline CDR1 and CDR2 sequences are MNHEY and SVGAGI. V was pared by 2 bases and J by 2 bases, with 10 bases between. The length of the CDR3 is 14 residues. The CDR3 sequence is CASSYVDKTYEQYF. The CDR3 bases are TGTGCCAGCAGTTACGTGGACAAAACCTACGAGCAGTACTTC.

This sequence joins TRBV18 and TRBJ2-5; TRBD1 matches 10 bases. The V and J ends lost 7 bases and 7 bases, in that order; junction bases with no gene match: 15. From germline, CDR1 is KGHSH and CDR2 LQKENI. This CDR3 has 16 residues. CDR3 bases: TGTGCCAGCTGGGACGGGACAGGGGCCACAGAGGTGACCCAGTACTTC. Protein sequence: CASWDGTGATEVTQYF.